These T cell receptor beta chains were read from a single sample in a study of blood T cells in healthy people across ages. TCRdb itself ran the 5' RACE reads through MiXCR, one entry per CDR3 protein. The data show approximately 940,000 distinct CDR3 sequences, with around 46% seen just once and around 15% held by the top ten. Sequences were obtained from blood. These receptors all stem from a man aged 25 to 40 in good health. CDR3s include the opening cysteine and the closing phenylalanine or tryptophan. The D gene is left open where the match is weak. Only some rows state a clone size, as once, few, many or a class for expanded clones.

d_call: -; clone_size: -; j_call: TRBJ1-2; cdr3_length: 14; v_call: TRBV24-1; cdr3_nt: TGTGCCACCGCTAGCAGGGATGGAACCTATGGCTACACCTTC; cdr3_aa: CATASRDGTYGYTF
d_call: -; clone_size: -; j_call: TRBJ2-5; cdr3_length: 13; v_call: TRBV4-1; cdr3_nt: TGCGCCAGCAGCACGCTAGCGCAAGAGACCCAGTACTTC; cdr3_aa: CASSTLAQETQYF
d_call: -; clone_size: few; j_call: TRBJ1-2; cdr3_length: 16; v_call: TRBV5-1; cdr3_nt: TGCGCCAGCAGCTTGGGGGATATACAGGGAAAGGGGAGCTACACCTTC; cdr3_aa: CASSLGDIQGKGSYTF
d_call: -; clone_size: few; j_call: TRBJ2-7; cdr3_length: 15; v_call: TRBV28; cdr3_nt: TGTGCCAGCAGTGGGGCCGGGACGAAGAACTACGAGCAGTACTTC; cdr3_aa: CASSGAGTKNYEQYF
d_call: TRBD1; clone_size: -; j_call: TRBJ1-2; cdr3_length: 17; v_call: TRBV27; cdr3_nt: TGTGCCAGCAGTCACTTCAGGACAGGTACTACTCTCTATGACTACACCTTC; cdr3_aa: CASSHFRTGTTLYDYTF
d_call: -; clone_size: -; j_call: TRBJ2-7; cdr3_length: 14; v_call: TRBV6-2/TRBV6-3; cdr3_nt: TGTGCCAGCCGTTTCCGAGCCGACCCCTACGAGCAGTACTTC; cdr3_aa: CASRFRADPYEQYF
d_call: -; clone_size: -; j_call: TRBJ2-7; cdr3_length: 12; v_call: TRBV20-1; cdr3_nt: TGCAGTGCTTGGGATCAGGGCGACGAGCAGTACTTC; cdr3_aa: CSAWDQGDEQYF
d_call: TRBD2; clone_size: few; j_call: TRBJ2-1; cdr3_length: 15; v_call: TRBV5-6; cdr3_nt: TGTGCCAGCAGCTGGGGGGGATCACTGGCCAATGAGCAGTTCTTC; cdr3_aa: CASSWGGSLANEQFF
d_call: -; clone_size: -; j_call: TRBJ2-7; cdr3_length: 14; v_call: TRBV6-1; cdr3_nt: TGTGCCAGCAGTGTCGGACAGCCTCCCTACGAGCAGTACTTC; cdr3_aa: CASSVGQPPYEQYF
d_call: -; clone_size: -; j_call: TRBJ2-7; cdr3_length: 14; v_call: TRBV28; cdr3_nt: TGTGCCAGCAGTGTTCCAGGGGCTGAGGGCGAGCAGTACTTC; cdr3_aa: CASSVPGAEGEQYF
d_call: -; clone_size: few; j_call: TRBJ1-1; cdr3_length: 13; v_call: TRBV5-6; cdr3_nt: TGTGCCAGCAGGCCAAGATCCATTACTGAAGCTTTCTTT; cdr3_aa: CASRPRSITEAFF
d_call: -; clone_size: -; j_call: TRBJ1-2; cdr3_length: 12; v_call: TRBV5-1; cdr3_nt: TGCGCCAGCAGCGATGGGGCAAACAGCTACACCTTC; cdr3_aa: CASSDGANSYTF
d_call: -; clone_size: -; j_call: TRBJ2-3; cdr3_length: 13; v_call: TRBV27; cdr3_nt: TGTGCCAGCAGCGGGGCTAACACAGATACGCAGTATTTT; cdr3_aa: CASSGANTDTQYF
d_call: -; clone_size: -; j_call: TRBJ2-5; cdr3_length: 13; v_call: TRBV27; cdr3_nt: TGTGCCAGCAGTTTAGTACAGGCGGAGACCCAGTACTTC; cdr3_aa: CASSLVQAETQYF
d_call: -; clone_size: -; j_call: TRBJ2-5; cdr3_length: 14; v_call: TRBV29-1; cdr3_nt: TGCAGCGTTTATTCGGGCCTCGGCGGAGAGACCCAGTACTTC; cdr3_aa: CSVYSGLGGETQYF
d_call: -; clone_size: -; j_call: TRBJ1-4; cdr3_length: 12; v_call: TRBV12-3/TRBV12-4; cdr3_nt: TGTGCCAGCCGGGAGGGAAGTGAAAAACTGTTTTTT; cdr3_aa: CASREGSEKLFF
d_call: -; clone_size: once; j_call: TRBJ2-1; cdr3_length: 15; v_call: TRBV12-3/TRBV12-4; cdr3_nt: TGTGCCAGCAGTCGCCGGACGGCGAACCAAGAGACCCAGTTCTTC; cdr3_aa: CASSRRTANQETQFF
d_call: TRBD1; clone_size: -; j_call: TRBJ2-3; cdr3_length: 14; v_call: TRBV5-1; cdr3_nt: TGCGCCAGCAGCCCACGGACAGGGGGAAATACGCAGTATTTT; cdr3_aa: CASSPRTGGNTQYF
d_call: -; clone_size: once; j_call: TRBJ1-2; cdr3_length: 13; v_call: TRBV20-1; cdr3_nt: TGCAGTGCTAAGGCGCGGGGCAACTATGGCTACACCTTC; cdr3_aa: CSAKARGNYGYTF
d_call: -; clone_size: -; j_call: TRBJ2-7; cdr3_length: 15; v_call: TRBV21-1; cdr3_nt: TGTGCCAGCAGCGCCCTCGGGACAGGGTCCTACGAGCAGTACTTC; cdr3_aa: CASSALGTGSYEQYF
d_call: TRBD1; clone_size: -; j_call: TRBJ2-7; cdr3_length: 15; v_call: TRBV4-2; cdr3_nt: TGTGCCAGCAGCCAAGGGGGACAGGGATCCTACGAGCAGTACTTC; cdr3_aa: CASSQGGQGSYEQYF
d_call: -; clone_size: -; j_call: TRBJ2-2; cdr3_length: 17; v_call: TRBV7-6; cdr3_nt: TGTGCCAGCAGCTTAGTTGGGGGGACAAGAAACACCGGGGAGCTGTTTTTT; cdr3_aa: CASSLVGGTRNTGELFF
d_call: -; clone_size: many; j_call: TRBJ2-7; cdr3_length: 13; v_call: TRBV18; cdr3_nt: TGTGCCAGCTCACCAGCCCCCTCCTACGAGCAGTACTTC; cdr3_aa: CASSPAPSYEQYF
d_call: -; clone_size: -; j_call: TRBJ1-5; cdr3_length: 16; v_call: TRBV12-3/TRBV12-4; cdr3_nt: TGTGCCAGCAGTTTATCGGGACTATGGGGTGATCAGCCCCAGCATTTT; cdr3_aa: CASSLSGLWGDQPQHF
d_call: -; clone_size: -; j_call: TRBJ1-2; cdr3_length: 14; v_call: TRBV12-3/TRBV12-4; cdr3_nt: TGTGCCAGCAGCCAAGGCAGGGCTGGCTATGGCTACACCTTC; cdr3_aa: CASSQGRAGYGYTF
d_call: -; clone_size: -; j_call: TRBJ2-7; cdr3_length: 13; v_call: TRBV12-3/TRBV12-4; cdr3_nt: TGTGCCAGCAGTTTTAGTCGAACCTACGAGCAGTACTTC; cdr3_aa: CASSFSRTYEQYF
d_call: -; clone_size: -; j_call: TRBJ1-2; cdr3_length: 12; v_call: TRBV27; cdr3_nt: TGTGCCAGCAGCGACAGGAACTATGGCTACACCTTC; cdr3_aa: CASSDRNYGYTF
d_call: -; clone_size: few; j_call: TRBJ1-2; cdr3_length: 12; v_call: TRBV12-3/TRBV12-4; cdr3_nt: TGTGCCAGCAGTCCCGCCGGTATTGGCTACACCTTC; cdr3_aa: CASSPAGIGYTF
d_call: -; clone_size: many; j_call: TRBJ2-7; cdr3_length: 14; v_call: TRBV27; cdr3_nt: TGTGCCAGCAGTTTATCTACAGGTTCCTACGAGCAGTACTTC; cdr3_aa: CASSLSTGSYEQYF
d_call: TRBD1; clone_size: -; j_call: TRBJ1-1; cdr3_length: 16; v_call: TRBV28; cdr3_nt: TGTGCCAGCAGTTCACAACGGACAGGGTGGAACACTGAAGCTTTCTTT; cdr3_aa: CASSSQRTGWNTEAFF
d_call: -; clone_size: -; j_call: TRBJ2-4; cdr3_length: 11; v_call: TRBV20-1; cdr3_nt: TGCAGTGCTAGAGATCGGCAGGGAGAGTACTTC; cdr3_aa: CSARDRQGEYF
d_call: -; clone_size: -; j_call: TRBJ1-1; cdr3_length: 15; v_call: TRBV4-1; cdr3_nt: TGCGCCAGCAGCCCCCCCAAGGGGATGAACACTGAAGCTTTCTTT; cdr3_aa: CASSPPKGMNTEAFF
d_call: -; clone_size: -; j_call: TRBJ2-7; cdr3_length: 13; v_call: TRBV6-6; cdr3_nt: TGTGCCACCAAGGGGGGGGGACACTACGAGCAGTACTTC; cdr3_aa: CATKGGGHYEQYF
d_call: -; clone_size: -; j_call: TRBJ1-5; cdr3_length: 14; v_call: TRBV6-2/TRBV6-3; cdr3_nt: TGTGCCAGCAGTAGGACAGCCCGCAATCAGCCCCAGCATTTT; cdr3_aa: CASSRTARNQPQHF
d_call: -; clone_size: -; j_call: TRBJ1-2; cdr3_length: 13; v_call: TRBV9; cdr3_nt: TGTGTCAGCAGCGTAGCAGAGTACTATGGCTACACCTTC; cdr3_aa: CVSSVAEYYGYTF
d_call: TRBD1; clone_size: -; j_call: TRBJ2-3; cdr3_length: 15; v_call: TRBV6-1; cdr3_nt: TGTGCCAGCACTGACAGGGGGCATAGCACAGATACGCAGTATTTT; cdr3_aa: CASTDRGHSTDTQYF
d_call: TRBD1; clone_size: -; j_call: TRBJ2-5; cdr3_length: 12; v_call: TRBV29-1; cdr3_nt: TGCAGCGTTGCCAGGGGGCGGGAGACCCAGTACTTC; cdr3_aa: CSVARGRETQYF
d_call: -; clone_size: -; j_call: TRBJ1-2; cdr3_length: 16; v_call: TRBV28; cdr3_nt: TGTGCCAGCAGTTCGCTGGCGGCAGCGCCGAACTATGGCTACACCTTC; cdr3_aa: CASSSLAAAPNYGYTF
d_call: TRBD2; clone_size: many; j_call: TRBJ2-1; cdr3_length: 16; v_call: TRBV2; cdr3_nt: TGTGCCAGCTCCCCTAGCGGGGGGAGCTCCTACAATGAGCAGTTCTTC; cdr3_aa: CASSPSGGSSYNEQFF
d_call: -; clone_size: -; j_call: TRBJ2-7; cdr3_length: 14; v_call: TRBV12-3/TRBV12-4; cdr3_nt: TGTGCCAGCAGTTTTCTGGGTGGTCAAGACGAGCAGTACTTC; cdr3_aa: CASSFLGGQDEQYF